The T cell receptor beta chain under discussion was sequenced for a study of blood T cells in healthy people across ages. A sample-barcoded 5' primer and a J-beta primer mix were used in a second PCR of about 6 to 12 cycles. TCRdb reprocessed the 5' RACE reads with MiXCR, giving one entry per CDR3 protein. The sample holds hundreds of thousands of distinct CDR3 sequences, around 46% seen once. The CDR3 spans 13 residues. The germline V and J ends were trimmed by 0 bases and 6 bases, with 6 bases remaining between them. Germline loops: CDR1 MNHEY, CDR2 SVGEGT. The sample comprised blood. This sequence originates from a man aged 25-45 years in good health. The chain carries TRBV6-2 or TRBV6-3 and TRBJ2-4; D remains ambiguous. The CDR3 sequence is CASSYSGGNIQYF. The CDR3 DNA sequence: TGTGCCAGCAGTTACTCGGGCGGAAACATTCAGTACTTC.